The 11 T cell receptor beta chains listed next were all sequenced from one sample in a study of blood T cell repertoires in COVID-19 (TCRdb year 2020). Libraries were made using the immunoSEQ multiplex PCR assay. TCRdb obtained this table from immuneACCESS and retained in-frame rearrangements with V and J assigned. These tables miss some clones; where compared with another copy, unresolved V genes account for less than half of the shortfall, and the remainder is unexplained. Recorded for this sample are roughly 380,000 clones; approximately 89% of them occurred a single time. The ten largest clones take up 3.9% of the sample. The sample consisted of peripheral blood. The receptors derive from a woman aged 60-70 years with COVID-19, enrolled during active disease.

The chain combines TRBV19 with TRBJ1-5; D is unclear. Germline lookup yields CDR1 LNHDA and CDR2 SQIVND (reference sequence). V lost 5 bases and J lost 5, with 10 bases in between. The CDR3 runs to 13 residues. The CDR3 protein is CASSPQIDQPQHF. Written as DNA, the CDR3 is TGTGCCAGTAGTCCTCAAATAGATCAGCCCCAGCATTTT.

The CDR3 DNA sequence: TGTGCCAGCTCATCTTTTGCAGCGGGGACTACCACAGATACGCAGTATTTT. This translates into CASSSFAAGTTTDTQYF. V is TRBV18 and J is TRBJ2-3, with 7 nucleotides matching TRBD2. The J segment lost 2 bases and the V segment lost 5 bases, leaving 13 bases of the junction unmatched. The CDR3 spans 17 residues. Germline values: CDR1 KGHSH, CDR2 LQKENI.

The J gene is TRBJ2-7, the V gene TRBV6-2 or TRBV6-3, with TRBD2 matching over 10 bases. Germline V lookup: CDR1 MNHEY, CDR2 SVGEGT. The CDR3 covers 14 residues. The V and J ends lost 5 bases and 0 bases, in that order; junction bases with no gene match: 1. The CDR3 region has the DNA TGTGCCAGCAGTCGGACTAGCGGCTCCTACGAGCAGTACTTC. Translated: CASSRTSGSYEQYF.

J is TRBJ1-2 and V is TRBV4-1; D is perhaps TRBD1 (5 bases). The CDR3 spans 19 residues. Trimming took off 1 base at V and 0 bases at J, with 21 bases between the two ends. From germline, CDR1 is MGHRA and CDR2 YSYEKL. CDR3 bases: TGCGCCAGCAGCCAAGTACGTTTAGGACGCGGGGGAACTAACTATGGCTACACCTTC. Protein product: CASSQVRLGRGGTNYGYTF.

The V call is TRBV28, the J call TRBJ2-7, with 9 bases matching TRBD1. The CDR3 is made up of 17 amino acids. Losses at the gene ends were 0 bases for V and 2 bases for J; bases not matched to a gene: 8. Germline V gene data show CDR1 as MDHEN and CDR2 as SYDVKM. In DNA, the CDR3 is TGTGCCAGCAGTTTATGGGGGGGGACAGGGTCTACCTACGAGCAGTACTTC. Amino acids: CASSLWGGTGSTYEQYF.

The chain employs TRBV19 and TRBJ1-2; D possibly corresponds to TRBD1 (5 bases). V was clipped by 5 bases and J by 4 bases, with 17 bases between them. Per germline, CDR1 LNHDA and CDR2 SQIVND (reference sequence). The CDR3 has 15 amino acids. DNA of the CDR3: TGTGCCAGTAGTCTAAAGGCCAGGGAAGGCTATGGCTACACCTTC. This gives the protein CASSLKAREGYGYTF.

The chain combines TRBV6-5 with TRBJ2-3; D uncertain. Germline loops: CDR1 MNHEY, CDR2 SVGAGI. V was cut by 0 bases and J by 4 bases, with 11 bases left in between. The CDR3 runs 15 residues. The CDR3, as DNA: TGTGCCAGCAGTTACTCGAGGCCTGGCGCAGATACGCAGTATTTT. It translates to CASSYSRPGADTQYF.

The chain joins TRBV6-5 to TRBJ1-5, with TRBD1 as a possible D gene (6 bases). Looked up from germline, CDR1 is MNHEY and CDR2 is SVGAGI. Trimming took 6 bases from V and 7 from J, leaving 16 bases between them. CDR3 length equals 14 residues. The CDR3: CASRPTGYAQPQHF. CDR3 coding DNA: TGTGCCAGCAGACCAACAGGGTACGCACAGCCCCAGCATTTT.

The chain couples TRBV27 to TRBJ1-6, with D possibly matching TRBD1 (6 bases). Germline V gene sequence: CDR1 MNHEY, CDR2 SMNVEV (reference sequence). Trimming pared 0 bases from V and 2 bases from J, leaving 11 bases between. This CDR3 comprises 17 residues. CDR3: CASSLSPQGPYNSPLHF. CDR3 sequence (DNA): TGTGCCAGCAGTTTATCCCCACAGGGTCCCTATAATTCACCCCTCCACTTT.

This clone appeared once. The CDR3 is CASSPIPGGYGNTIYF. The CDR3 nucleotides are TGTGCCAGCTCACCGATCCCGGGGGGTTATGGAAACACCATATATTTT. V is TRBV18 and J is TRBJ1-3; maybe TRBD1 (5 bases). The ends were cut back, 3 bases at V and 3 bases at J, with 15 bases in the middle. The CDR3 runs to 16 residues. CDR1 KGHSH and CDR2 LQKENI come from the germline V gene.

V gene TRBV27 combines with J gene TRBJ1-1, with no clear D. The CDR3 is 13 amino acids. The V end was cut by 3 bases, the J end by 3 bases, with 8 bases between. The V gene's germline CDR1 is MNHEY and CDR2 SMNVEV (reference sequence). In nucleotides, the CDR3 is TGTGCCAGCAGTTTCCCCCAGTACACTGAAGCTTTCTTT. Encoded protein: CASSFPQYTEAFF.